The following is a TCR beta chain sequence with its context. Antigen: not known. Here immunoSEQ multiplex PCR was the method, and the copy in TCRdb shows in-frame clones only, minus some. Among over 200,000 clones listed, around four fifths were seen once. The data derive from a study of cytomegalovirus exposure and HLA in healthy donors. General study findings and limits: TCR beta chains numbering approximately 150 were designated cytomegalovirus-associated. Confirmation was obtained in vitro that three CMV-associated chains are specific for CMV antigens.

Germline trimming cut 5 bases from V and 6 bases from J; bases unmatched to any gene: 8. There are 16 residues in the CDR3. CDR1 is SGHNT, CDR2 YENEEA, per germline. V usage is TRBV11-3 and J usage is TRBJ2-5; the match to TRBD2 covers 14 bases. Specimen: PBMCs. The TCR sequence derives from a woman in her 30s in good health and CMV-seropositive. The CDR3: CASSLMGLAGEKTQYF. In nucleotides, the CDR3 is TGTGCCAGCAGCCTAATGGGACTAGCGGGAGAAAAGACCCAGTACTTC.